These T cell receptor beta chains were read from a single sample in a study of blood T cell repertoires in COVID-19. The protocol was immunoSEQ multiplex PCR, while the TCRdb copy is restricted to in-frame clones and leaves out a portion. The sample contains more than 400,000 clones, approximately 83% of which appear only once. Sequencing was done on a sample of peripheral blood. Receptors were obtained from a human donor in a cohort sampled during active COVID-19. Both conserved end residues are part of each CDR3. The order of the fields is V gene, D gene, clone size, J gene, CDR3 DNA, CDR3 protein. D genes are given only for firm matches. Where a row states a size, it is once, few, many or the class of an expanded clone; other rows omit it.

>TRBV5-6|TRBD2|once|TRBJ2-5
TGTGCCAGCAGTCGTGGACTAGCGGGAAACCAAGAGACCCAGTACTTC
CASSRGLAGNQETQYF
>TRBV15|TRBD2|.|TRBJ2-3
TGTGCCACCAGCAGAGTCGGACTAGCGGGTACAGATACGCAGTATTTT
CATSRVGLAGTDTQYF
>TRBV14|.|.|TRBJ2-7
TGTGCCAGCAGCCAAGCCCGTGTCAGGGCCTACGAGCAGTACTTC
CASSQARVRAYEQYF
>TRBV5-1|.|.|TRBJ2-1
TGCGCCAGCAGCTTGGTTATGCAGGGAAACAATGAGCAGTTCTTC
CASSLVMQGNNEQFF
>TRBV2|TRBD2|few|TRBJ2-3
TGTGCCAGCAGTGAAGTCCGGCTAGCGGGAACAGATACGCAGTATTTT
CASSEVRLAGTDTQYF
>TRBV7-3|.|.|TRBJ1-1
TGTGCCAGCAGCTTAGGCGGGCAACACACTGAAGCTTTCTTT
CASSLGGQHTEAFF
>TRBV24-1|.|.|TRBJ2-7
TGTGCCACCAGTGCCAGGGGTGGCGAGCAGTACTTC
CATSARGGEQYF
>TRBV19|TRBD2|.|TRBJ2-3
TGTGCCAGTAGGACCGCGGGGGGAGATACGCAGTATTTT
CASRTAGGDTQYF
>TRBV7-9|.|.|TRBJ2-7
TGTGCCAGCAGCTCCTACCGTGGGAGTCTCGCCTACGAGCAGTACTTC
CASSSYRGSLAYEQYF
>TRBV27|TRBD2|.|TRBJ2-2
TGTGCCAGCAGTTTGAGGGCTAGCGGGAGAATGGAGAAGCTGTTTTTT
CASSLRASGRMEKLFF
>TRBV19|TRBD1|once|TRBJ2-5
TGTGCCAGTAGTAGAGGGACAGGGGGAAAGACCCAGTACTTC
CASSRGTGGKTQYF
>TRBV10-3|TRBD1|.|TRBJ1-6
TGTGCCATCCGGGACAGCAGTTCACCCCTCCACTTT
CAIRDSSSPLHF
>TRBV28|.|.|TRBJ1-5
TGTGCCAGCAGTTTCCGGGGGTACGTAAAACCCCAGCATTTT
CASSFRGYVKPQHF
>TRBV4-2|TRBD1|.|TRBJ2-2
TGTGCCAGCAGCCATAGACAGGGGCAGGGGGGCGACACCGGGGAGCTGTTTTTT
CASSHRQGQGGDTGELFF
>TRBV30|TRBD1|.|TRBJ2-1
TGTGCCTGGAGTGACGGACAGGACAATGAGCAGTTCTTC
CAWSDGQDNEQFF
>TRBV7-8|.|few|TRBJ1-1
TGTGCCAGCAGCTTAGCGGGAGCCACTGAAGCTTTCTTT
CASSLAGATEAFF
>TRBV11-1|.|.|TRBJ1-1
TGTGCCAGCAGCTTAGCGCCAGGCAAATCGCTGAACACTGAAGCTTTCTTT
CASSLAPGKSLNTEAFF
>TRBV21-1|.|once|TRBJ1-4
TGTGCCAGCAACACTACCAGGGACTATAATGAAAAACTGTTTTTT
CASNTTRDYNEKLFF
>TRBV4-1|.|few|TRBJ1-5
TGCGCCAGCAGCCAAGATCCCAGGGAAAAGGAGCCCCAGCATTTT
CASSQDPREKEPQHF
>TRBV7-2|.|once|TRBJ1-1
TGTGCCAGCAGCTTAGTCCCGACAGCTACGAACACTGAAGCTTTCTTT
CASSLVPTATNTEAFF
>TRBV10-3|.|.|TRBJ1-1
TGTGCCATCAGTCCAGGGGACACTGAAGCTTTCTTT
CAISPGDTEAFF
>TRBV2|TRBD2|once|TRBJ2-1
TGTGCCAGCAGGGGACTAGCGGGCTACAATGAGCAGTTCTTC
CASRGLAGYNEQFF
>TRBV30|.|.|TRBJ1-1
TGTGCCTGGAGTGTACATTGGGGGGGTGGTGAGAACACTGAAGCTTTCTTT
CAWSVHWGGGENTEAFF
>TRBV3-1/TRBV3-2|TRBD2|.|TRBJ2-3
TGTGCCAGCAGCCAAGGGAACGGGAGGACAGATACGCAGTATTTT
CASSQGNGRTDTQYF
>TRBV19|TRBD2|.|TRBJ2-5
TGTGCCAGTAAACGGACTAGCGGGAGAGCGGGCCGTGAGACCCAGTACTTC
CASKRTSGRAGRETQYF
>TRBV11-3|TRBD2|.|TRBJ2-3
TGTGCCAGCAGCCAACACGGGGGGGCAGATACGCAGTATTTT
CASSQHGGADTQYF
>TRBV4-1|.|.|TRBJ2-4
TGCGCCAGCAGCTGGAGGGGTAGCGAAAACATTCAGTACTTC
CASSWRGSENIQYF
>TRBV7-8|.|.|TRBJ2-7
TGTGCCAGCTTTACCAGTCCCCCCTACGAGCAGTACTTC
CASFTSPPYEQYF
>TRBV28|.|.|TRBJ1-1
TGTGCCAGCAGTTTCGACGACACAAAGAACACTGAAGCTTTCTTT
CASSFDDTKNTEAFF
>TRBV3-1/TRBV3-2|TRBD2|.|TRBJ2-1
TGTGCCAGCAGAAGGACTAGCGGGAGAGGCAATGAGCAGTTCTTC
CASRRTSGRGNEQFF
>TRBV6-1|.|.|TRBJ2-7
TGTGCCAGCAGTGAAGCGCGAGGGTACGAGCAGTACTTC
CASSEARGYEQYF
>TRBV18|TRBD1|.|TRBJ2-7
TGTGCCAGCTCACAAAAGGGACAGGGCCTCTACGAGCAGTACTTC
CASSQKGQGLYEQYF
>TRBV11-2|TRBD1|.|TRBJ2-4
TGTGCCAGCAGCATTTTACAGGGGGCGGGGAACATTCAGTACTTC
CASSILQGAGNIQYF
>TRBV2|.|.|TRBJ2-5
TGTGCCAGCAGTGAAGAAGCGGGTGCGGAGACCCAGTACTTC
CASSEEAGAETQYF
>TRBV6-6|TRBD1|.|TRBJ1-1
TGTGCCAGCATCTACTCAGGGGGTTCCCCCCCTGAAGCTTTCTTT
CASIYSGGSPPEAFF
>TRBV20-1|TRBD1|.|TRBJ2-1
TGCAGTGCTAGTTCGGGCATTGCCGGGACAGGTGAGCAGTTCTTC
CSASSGIAGTGEQFF
>TRBV7-9|TRBD2|.|TRBJ2-5
TGTGCCAGCAGCTTTCTGACTAGCACTGACCAACAAGAGACCCAGTACTTC
CASSFLTSTDQQETQYF